Listed here is a single T cell receptor beta chain. The antigen remains undetermined. The table came from immunoSEQ multiplex PCR; TCRdb's copy has only in-frame clones and leaves some out. The repertoire holds tens of thousands of clones, with about 93% as singletons. This sample was taken from a study of early stage breast cancer tumors. Overall study context: ER+/PR+/HER2- status applied to about 70% of the 16 invasive breast tumors.

The study's findings and limits: Comparing each tissue with blood distinguished tumor from normal in about 90% of the 16 patients. Bulk DNA sequencing of unsorted cells missed chain pairing and markers.

Per germline, CDR1 SGHVS and CDR2 FNYEAQ. The CDR3 consists of 16 residues. J was trimmed by 2 bases and V by 4 bases; bases with no gene match: 5. The chain is built from TRBV7-6 and TRBJ2-6; TRBD1 matches 7 bases. The clonotype comes from a person aged 70 to 85 with breast cancer. The sequencing input was blood. The CDR3 DNA is TGTGCCAGCAGCTCGAACAGGGGACCTGGGGCCAACGTCCTGACTTTC. Protein product: CASSSNRGPGANVLTF.